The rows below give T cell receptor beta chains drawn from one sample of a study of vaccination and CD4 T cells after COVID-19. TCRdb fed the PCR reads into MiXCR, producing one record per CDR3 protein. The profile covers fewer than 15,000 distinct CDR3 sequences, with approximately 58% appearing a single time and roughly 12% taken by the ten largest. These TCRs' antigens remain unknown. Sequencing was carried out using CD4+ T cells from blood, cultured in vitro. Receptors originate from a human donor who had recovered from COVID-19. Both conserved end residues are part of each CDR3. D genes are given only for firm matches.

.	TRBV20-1	CSARVGTDTQYF
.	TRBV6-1	CASEEHYNSPLHF
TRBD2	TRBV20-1	CSASTSGTADTQYF
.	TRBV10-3	CAISDGVAQETQYF
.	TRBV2	CASSERRTGAHEQFF
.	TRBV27	CASSLSNTGRGSPLHF
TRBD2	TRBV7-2	CASSSSGDGRTTDTQYF
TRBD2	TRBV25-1	CASSQVTGLAGGETQYF
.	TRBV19	CASSIEAGITNQPQHF
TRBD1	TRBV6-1	CASRSQTGAETQYF
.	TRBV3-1	CASSPRLVLNEQFF
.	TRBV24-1	CATSDLQGNTGELFF
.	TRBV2	CASNGGSNQPQHF
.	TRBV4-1	CASSHLGSGNTQYF
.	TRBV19	CASSADRTRETQYF
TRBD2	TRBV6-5	CASSYSASGRAGETQYF
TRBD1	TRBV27	CASSWKTGGVYGYTF
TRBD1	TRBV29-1	CSVEATGRIYGYTF
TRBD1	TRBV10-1	CASSDIGQGASSNQPQHF
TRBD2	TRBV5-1	CASSGGVGLAGAGETQYF
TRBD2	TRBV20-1	CSATKILADTQYF
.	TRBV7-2	CASSEQETQYF
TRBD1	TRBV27	CASSPGQHGYGYTF
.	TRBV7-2	CASSLLANSETQYF
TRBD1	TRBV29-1	CSVEAGGGYEQYF
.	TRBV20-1	CSARSGLPLETQYF
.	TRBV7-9	CASSLAGRDAYEQYF
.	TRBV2	CASKEETQYF
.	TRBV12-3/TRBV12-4	CASSFGTSRQTDTQYF
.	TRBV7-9	CASSLGFTSLIPDTQYF
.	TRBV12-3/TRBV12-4	CASTPTGYNEQFF
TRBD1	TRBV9	CASSPGQARETQYF
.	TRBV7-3	CASSDKGSFDEQFF
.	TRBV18	CASSPLSPNGGKGYGYTF
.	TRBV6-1	CASSDTFSYNEQFF
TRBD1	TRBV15	CATRRIDRDDTEAFF
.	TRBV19	CASHGVRDNQPQHF
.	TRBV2	CASTLRRVSNPDTQYF
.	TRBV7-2	CASSLSPYPGNTIYF
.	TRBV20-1	CSARDDSLDYGYTF
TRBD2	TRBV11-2	CASSPHTSGSLTDTQYF
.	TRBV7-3	CASSLLGGLMNTEAFF
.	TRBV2	CASSEQGGGDTQYF
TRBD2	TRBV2	CASSPWTSRETQYF
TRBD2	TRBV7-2	CASSLVSSSGQYF
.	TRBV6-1	CASSGPSAQRGDTQYF
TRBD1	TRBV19	CASSQDRAGEQYF
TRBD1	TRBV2	CASTPWTGRVTEAFF
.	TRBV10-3	CAISDGQLSTDTQYF
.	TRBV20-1	CSARDHETQYF
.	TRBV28	CASSLLRNIGEKLFF
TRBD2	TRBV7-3	CASSLWGTSGNNEQFF
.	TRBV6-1	CASSEEGDTEAFF
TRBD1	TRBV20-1	CSAKRGQKNSPLHF
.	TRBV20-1	CSARDQVWGENEKLFF
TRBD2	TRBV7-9	CASRPRGTDTQYF
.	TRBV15	CATSRAGAVGGNQPQHF
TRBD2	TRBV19	CASSTSGSNEQYF